One and the same sample provided the 30 T cell receptor beta chains below, sequenced in a study of T cells in Graves' hyperthyroidism and ophthalmopathy. RNA transcripts were the template for amplifying TCR beta CDR3 regions. The HTBI primer set was used in a first-round RT-PCR of the TCR CDR3. TCRdb recomputed calls from the multiplex PCR reads with MiXCR, one row per CDR3 protein. There are roughly 380,000 distinct CDR3 sequences in the sample; approximately 20% occur only once, and about 3.7% lies in the top ten. Sequences were obtained from blood. These receptors originate from a woman between 18 and 29 years old with Graves' hyperthyroidism.

V usage is TRBV6-2 or TRBV6-3 and J usage is TRBJ1-2; D uncertain. This CDR3 comprises 12 residues. The V gene's germline CDR1 is MNHEY and CDR2 SVGEGT. V was cut by 5 bases and J by 6 bases, with 10 bases left in between. The CDR3 reads CASSQDRNGYTF. The CDR3 DNA reads as TGTGCCAGCAGTCAGGACCGAAATGGCTACACCTTC.

This clonotype was counted at least ten times. The chain has TRBV27 and TRBJ1-2; 10 nucleotides match TRBD1. Germline V gene data show CDR1 as MNHEY and CDR2 as SMNVEV (reference sequence). This CDR3 has 14 residues. With V trimmed by 3 bases and J by 7 bases, 5 bases remained unmatched. The CDR3: CASSLDRGTLGYTF. For the CDR3, the DNA is TGTGCCAGCAGTTTGGACAGGGGGACCCTTGGCTACACCTTC.

In DNA form, the CDR3 reads TGTGCCAGCAGCGTAGGAGGGATGGCCGGGGAGCTGTTTTTT. As protein: CASSVGGMAGELFF. The gene calls are TRBV9 and TRBJ2-2, with a possible D match to TRBD2 (5 bases). The germline CDR1 and CDR2 sequences are SGDLS and YYNGEE. V lost 0 bases, J lost 6 bases, and 9 bases lay in between. The length of the CDR3 is 14 residues.

A remark on this clonotype: The DNA is omitted, as the CDR3 cannot be located on it reliably, and the CDR3 follows TCRdb's listing. The rearrangement links TRBV29-1 to TRBJ2-5; the table's D call, TRBD2, was not checked against the DNA. In germline, CDR1 is SQVTM, CDR2 ANQGSEA. Both ends counted, the CDR3 spans 13 residues. The CDR3 is CSVGTGTKETRYF.

This clonotype was counted at least ten times. CDR3 DNA: TGTGCCAGCAGTGAGAGACTAGGACTAGAGACCCAGTACTTC. This encodes CASSERLGLETQYF. V usage is TRBV2 and J usage is TRBJ2-5; possible D gene TRBD2, 6 bases. The CDR3 spans 14 residues. Germline lookup yields CDR1 SNHLY and CDR2 FYNNEI. With 3 bases removed from V and 4 bases from J, the gap between germline ends came to 12 bases.

This clonotype was counted many times. V gene TRBV20-1 combines with J gene TRBJ2-5; D may match TRBD1 or TRBD2 (5 bases each). Trimming removed 0 bases at V and 1 base at J, with 15 bases between. The CDR3 runs to 16 residues. Germline CDR1 DFQATT, CDR2 SNEGSKA (reference sequence). The CDR3 is CSARDLEGTIQETQYF. The CDR3 DNA reads TGCAGTGCTAGAGATCTTGAGGGGACCATCCAAGAGACCCAGTACTTC.

This chain links TRBV28 with TRBJ2-7; D is ambiguous. The V and J ends lost 3 bases and 0 bases respectively, with 9 bases between them. This CDR3 is built from 14 residues. CDR1 MDHEN and CDR2 SYDVKM come from the germline V gene. The CDR3, as DNA: TGTGCCAGCAGTTTTGGACCGCCCTCCTACGAGCAGTACTTC. It codes for CASSFGPPSYEQYF.

A few counts support this clonotype. The chain combines TRBV6-5 with TRBJ1-2; D is possibly TRBD1 (6 bases). This CDR3 has 13 amino acids. The V end was cut by 2 bases, the J end by 8 bases, with 12 bases between. Germline assignment: CDR1 MNHEY and CDR2 SVGAGI. In DNA form, the CDR3 reads TGTGCCAGCAGTTACACCAGGGGACGCGGCTACACCTTC. It encodes CASSYTRGRGYTF.

This clonotype was observed many times. The V call is TRBV28, the J call TRBJ1-1; weak D call: TRBD1 (5 bases). V lost 3 bases to trimming and J lost 5 bases, with 7 bases between them. The CDR3 covers 12 residues. CDR1 is MDHEN and CDR2 is SYDVKM in the germline V gene. The CDR3 DNA sequence: TGTGCCAGCAGTTTTAAGGGGACTGAAGCTTTCTTT. Its translation is CASSFKGTEAFF.

This clonotype was recorded at least ten times. The chain links TRBV6-5 to TRBJ1-1; the D gene is possibly TRBD1 (5 bases). With 6 bases removed from V and 2 bases from J, the gap between germline ends came to 13 bases. This CDR3 comprises 14 residues. Per germline, CDR1 MNHEY and CDR2 SVGAGI. The CDR3 here is CASRIAGPNTEAFF. DNA of the CDR3: TGTGCCAGCAGAATAGCGGGACCCAACACTGAAGCTTTCTTT.

The chain joins TRBV24-1 to TRBJ2-5, with 14 bases aligning to TRBD2. V trimming: 2 bases; J trimming: 2 bases; junction bases outside the gene matches: 6. The CDR3 length is 18 residues. The germline V gene encodes CDR1 KGHDR and CDR2 SFDVKD. The CDR3 sequence: CATSDSGLAGGEQETQYF. CDR3 coding DNA: TGTGCCACCAGTGATTCCGGACTAGCGGGGGGCGAGCAAGAGACCCAGTACTTC.

This clonotype was counted ten times or more. The chain has TRBV6-5 and TRBJ2-2, with TRBD2 as a possible D gene (7 bases). The CDR3 extends over 16 amino acids. CDR1 MNHEY and CDR2 SVGAGI come from the germline V gene. V lost 0 bases, J lost 5 bases, and 13 bases lay in between. The CDR3 sequence is CASSYSKGGRTGELFF. CDR3 nucleotides: TGTGCCAGCAGTTACTCGAAGGGGGGGCGAACCGGGGAGCTGTTTTTT.

This clonotype came up many times. The J gene is TRBJ2-5, the V gene TRBV6-5, with a possible D match to TRBD2 (6 bases). V gave up 0 bases and J gave up 2 bases, with 13 bases separating them. This CDR3 is built from 16 residues. The germline gives CDR1 MNHEY, CDR2 SVGAGI. CDR3 in amino acids: CASSYSGGAGQETQYF. The CDR3 bases are TGTGCCAGCAGTTACTCGGGGGGAGCAGGTCAAGAGACCCAGTACTTC.

This clonotype was observed many times. The CDR3 loop reads CASRSKQGATEAFF. The CDR3 nucleotides are TGTGCCAGCCGATCTAAGCAGGGTGCCACTGAAGCTTTCTTT. The V gene is TRBV6-5, the J gene TRBJ1-1, with D tentatively TRBD1 (5 bases). CDR3 length: 14 residues. Germline CDR1 reads MNHEY; CDR2 reads SVGAGI. V lost 8 bases, J lost 4 bases, and 17 bases lay in between.

This clonotype was counted at least ten times. The chain carries TRBV7-3 and TRBJ2-2; 8 nucleotides align to TRBD2. The CDR3 totals 15 residues. Germline CDR1 reads SGHTA; CDR2 reads FQGTGA. Germline trimming cut 5 bases from V and 6 bases from J; bases unmatched to any gene: 8. The DNA of the CDR3 is TGTGCCAGCAGCCCGGGGGGGCCCGCTCCCGGGGAGCTGTTTTTT. As protein: CASSPGGPAPGELFF.

This clonotype was seen more than once but under ten times. This sequence joins TRBV4-3 and TRBJ1-1; D is possibly TRBD1 (5 bases). The CDR3 consists of 15 residues. Between the trimmed V and J ends, which lost 1 base and 5 bases, there was a span of 14 bases. Per germline, CDR1 LGHNA and CDR2 YSLEER. As DNA, the CDR3 is TGCGCCAGCAGCCAAGGGCAGGGACCCAGGACTGAAGCTTTCTTT. Translated: CASSQGQGPRTEAFF.

At least ten counts were recorded for this clonotype. The chain links TRBV28 to TRBJ1-3; 9 bases are shared with TRBD1. CDR3 length: 15 amino acids. Germline CDR1 reads MDHEN; CDR2 reads SYDVKM. V lost 6 bases, J lost 4 bases, and 7 bases stayed unmatched. The CDR3 sequence is CASSSRTGDGNTIYF. The DNA for the CDR3 is TGTGCCAGCAGCTCGAGGACAGGGGACGGAAACACCATATATTTT.

A word on this clonotype: A single base separates this from a much larger clone, so it may be a read error. This rearrangement joins TRBV13 to TRBJ2-7; possibly TRBD1 or TRBD2 for D (5 bases each). The CDR3 loop spans 15 amino acids. Germline V gives CDR1 PRHDT, CDR2 FYEKMQ (reference sequence). CDR3 sequence reads: CASRLGDGSFPKQYF. The CDR3 region has the DNA TGTGCCAGCCGCTTAGGGGACGGGTCTTTCCCTAAGCAGTACTTC.

Concerning this clonotype: Being one base from a much bigger clone, this may be a read error. V is TRBV6-1 and J is TRBJ1-1; a possible D gene is TRBD1 (6 bases). The CDR3 sequence is 16 residues long. Germline V gene lookup returns CDR1 MNHNS and CDR2 SASEGT. With 6 bases removed from V and 3 bases from J, the gap between germline ends came to 20 bases. CDR3 region: CASRSFTGSIDTEAFF. For the CDR3, the DNA is TGTGCCAGCAGATCTTTTACAGGGTCAATCGACACTGAAGCTTTCTTT.

In this sample, this clonotype turned up many times. This rearrangement joins TRBV5-1 to TRBJ1-2; 7 bases are a match to TRBD1. The CDR3 is 15 amino acids. The V gene end was trimmed by 0 bases and the J gene end by 4 bases; junction bases not matched to a gene: 6. CDR1 is SGHRS and CDR2 is YFSETQ in the germline V gene. This chain's CDR3 is CASSLVGQSFYGYTF. CDR3 in DNA: TGCGCCAGCAGCTTGGTGGGACAGAGTTTCTATGGCTACACCTTC.

This clonotype was observed at least ten times. The chain carries TRBV28 and TRBJ1-5; D gene uncertain. V lost 6 bases to trimming and J lost 1 base, with 16 bases between them. The CDR3 runs to 16 residues. CDR1 and CDR2 from the germline V gene are MDHEN and SYDVKM. The CDR3 DNA reads as TGTGCCAGCAGGCCGTTCGGGTCGGGGAGCAATCAGCCCCAGCATTTT. Residues: CASRPFGSGSNQPQHF.

This clonotype was seen many times. The V gene is TRBV6-2 or TRBV6-3, the J gene TRBJ2-7, with D uncertain. V lost 0 bases, J lost 3 bases, and 9 bases lay in between. This CDR3 comprises 14 residues. Looked up from germline, CDR1 is MNHEY and CDR2 is SVGEGT. The CDR3 sequence is CASSYSFGDYEQYF. In nucleotides, the CDR3 is TGTGCCAGCAGTTACTCGTTTGGGGACTACGAGCAGTACTTC.

This clonotype was seen repeatedly, ten times or more. The chain carries TRBV20-1 and TRBJ1-1; D remains ambiguous. This CDR3 contains 14 residues. The germline CDR1 and CDR2 sequences are DFQATT and SNEGSKA (reference sequence). The V and J ends lost 5 bases and 0 bases respectively, with 13 bases between them. The CDR3 spells CSAWGFPLNTEAFF. The DNA of the CDR3 is TGCAGTGCTTGGGGTTTCCCTCTGAACACTGAAGCTTTCTTT.

This clonotype was observed many times. The chain is built from TRBV9 and TRBJ2-5; D is uncertain. Germline V gives CDR1 SGDLS, CDR2 YYNGEE. This CDR3 region has 15 residues. V was trimmed by 3 bases and J by 2 bases, leaving 14 bases between them. This chain's CDR3 is CASSDSGGLQETQYF. DNA of the CDR3: TGTGCCAGCAGCGACAGTGGTGGGTTACAAGAGACCCAGTACTTC.

This clonotype came up many times. The chain combines TRBV27 with TRBJ1-2; D call uncertain. CDR1 and CDR2 from the germline V gene are MNHEY and SMNVEV (reference sequence). Deletions cut 6 bases from V and 2 bases from J, with 10 bases between. CDR3 length: 13 residues. The CDR3 sequence is CASRAQLNYGYTF. The CDR3 DNA follows: TGTGCCAGCAGAGCACAGCTAAACTATGGCTACACCTTC.

In its sample, this clonotype was seen many times. The gene calls are TRBV11-2 and TRBJ1-6; 9 nucleotides align to TRBD1. Germline CDR1 reads SGHAT; CDR2 reads FQNNGV. V lost 3 bases and J lost 5; bases outside the gene matches: 8. This CDR3 is 17 amino acids long. CDR3 loop: CASSLRTGTGNNSPLHF. In DNA, the CDR3 is TGTGCCAGCAGCTTGAGAACAGGGACAGGGAATAATTCACCCCTCCACTTT.

The gene calls are TRBV10-3 and TRBJ1-1, with 8 bases that match TRBD1. This CDR3 has 14 residues. V lost 0 bases to trimming and J lost 11 bases; unmatched junction nucleotides: 8. Germline CDR1 is ENHRY and CDR2 is SYGVKD. The CDR3 DNA is TGTGCCATCAGTGAGTCAGAGGACAGGGTTTCGGCTTTCTTT. Translation gives CAISESEDRVSAFF.

This clonotype was seen repeatedly, ten times or more. The chain uses TRBV5-1 and TRBJ1-1; weak D call: TRBD1 (5 bases). This CDR3 has 15 amino acids. CDR1 and CDR2 (germline): SGHRS, YFSETQ. V was cut by 0 bases and J by 5 bases, with 14 bases left in between. This CDR3 is CASSLAPAWGTEAFF. The CDR3 coding sequence is TGCGCCAGCAGCTTGGCCCCCGCGTGGGGGACTGAAGCTTTCTTT.

CDR3 DNA sequence: TGTGCCAGCACCCCCTTGGCAGGGGCGTACGAGCAGTACTTC. Translation: CASTPLAGAYEQYF. The chain carries TRBV7-8 and TRBJ2-7; a weak D match, TRBD1 (6 bases). The germline V and J ends were trimmed by 7 bases and 4 bases, with 17 bases remaining between them. Germline lookup yields CDR1 SGHVS and CDR2 FQNEAQ. The length of the CDR3 is 14 residues. Filled out from reference TRBV7-8 and TRBJ2-7, the complete variable domain reads GAGVSQSPRYKVAKRGQDVALRCDPISGHVSLFWYQQALGQGPEFLTYFQNEAQLDKSGLPSDRFFAERPEGSVSTLKIQRTQQEDSAVYLCASTPLAGAYEQYFGPGTRLTVT.

This clonotype was observed many times. V usage is TRBV6-1 and J usage is TRBJ1-6, with TRBD1 matching over 7 bases. The CDR3 spans 14 residues. Germline assignment: CDR1 MNHNS and CDR2 SASEGT. V was clipped by 6 bases and J by 8 bases; unmatched bases: 7. The CDR3 nucleotides are TGTGCCAGCAGGGAGACAGGGATCGATTCACCCCTCCACTTT. Translating it yields CASRETGIDSPLHF.